Presented here are 18 T cell receptor beta chains from one specimen sequenced in a study of blood T cell repertoires in COVID-19 (dated by TCRdb to the early 2020s). The library was made by the immunoSEQ multiplex PCR assay. Sourced from immuneACCESS, this table was stored by TCRdb with only in-frame sequences that have V and J called. A share of the clones is absent; for the studies checked, an unresolved V gene accounts for under half, and the remainder has no known explanation. This sample gives hundreds of thousands of clones in total; 85% to 90% of them show up just once. The biggest ten clones account for under 3% of the sample. The sample consisted of peripheral blood. These receptors came from a human donor in a cohort sampled during active COVID-19.

This rearrangement joins TRBV5-1 to TRBJ1-3; weak D call: TRBD1 (5 bases). V was pared by 4 bases and J by 1 base, with 12 bases between. From germline, CDR1 is SGHRS and CDR2 YFSETQ. This CDR3 region has 15 residues. The CDR3 sequence: CASSPQTGSGNTIYF. The CDR3 coding sequence is TGCGCCAGCAGCCCCCAAACAGGTTCTGGAAACACCATATATTTT.

This sequence joins TRBV7-2 and TRBJ1-2, with a weak D call TRBD1 (5 bases). Trimming pared 5 bases from V and 2 bases from J, leaving 9 bases between. The CDR3 spans 13 residues. Germline V gives CDR1 SGHTA, CDR2 FQGNSA. The CDR3 sequence: CASSLQENYGYTF. In DNA, the CDR3 is TGTGCCAGCAGCCTACAGGAAAACTATGGCTACACCTTC.

The rearrangement links TRBV5-1 to TRBJ1-2; TRBD1 matches at 7 bases. The V and J ends lost 3 bases and 2 bases, in that order; junction bases with no gene match: 7. The CDR3 runs to 15 residues. Germline assignment: CDR1 SGHRS and CDR2 YFSETQ. The DNA of the CDR3 is TGCGCCAGCAGCTCACGACCCAGGGGGAACTATGGCTACACCTTC. It yields the protein CASSSRPRGNYGYTF.

The chain is built from TRBV30 and TRBJ1-4; 9 nucleotides line up with TRBD1. This CDR3 is built from 16 residues. Losses at the gene ends were 0 bases for V and 7 bases for J; bases not matched to a gene: 9. Germline V gene data show CDR1 as GTSNPN and CDR2 as SVGIG (reference sequence). This CDR3 is CAWSVYVGQGGEKLFF. CDR3 coding DNA: TGTGCCTGGAGTGTATATGTGGGACAGGGTGGTGAAAAACTGTTTTTT.

Ten or more counts support this clone. This chain joins TRBV9 and TRBJ1-2; the D gene is possibly TRBD1 (6 bases). Germline V gene lookup returns CDR1 SGDLS and CDR2 YYNGEE. V was shortened by 0 bases and J by 2 bases, with 11 bases between the two germline ends. The CDR3 loop spans 15 amino acids. The chain's CDR3 is CASSVDDRLNYGYTF. As DNA, the CDR3 is TGTGCCAGCAGCGTAGACGACAGGTTGAACTATGGCTACACCTTC.

The genes are TRBV10-3 and TRBJ2-1; TRBD2 aligns across 12 bases. The CDR3 contains 16 residues. CDR1 is ENHRY, CDR2 SYGVKD, per germline. J gave up 3 bases and V 6 bases, and 6 bases lay outside the gene matches. The DNA of the CDR3 is TGTGCCATCAGGGGTGGACTAGCGGGGATCTACAATGAGCAGTTCTTC. Encoded protein: CAIRGGLAGIYNEQFF.

The chain recombines TRBV28 with TRBJ2-1, with a tentative D call TRBD2 (5 bases). CDR1 is MDHEN and CDR2 is SYDVKM in the germline V gene. The CDR3 loop spans 14 amino acids. The V end was cut by 7 bases, the J end by 0 bases, with 10 bases between. CDR3: CASIPGSSYNEQFF. CDR3 coding DNA: TGTGCCAGCATTCCGGGGAGCTCCTACAATGAGCAGTTCTTC.

The CDR3 region is CASSLRDSSYNEQFF. For the CDR3, the DNA is TGTGCCAGCAGCCTCCGGGACAGCTCCTACAATGAGCAGTTCTTC. This chain links TRBV7-2 with TRBJ2-1; the match to TRBD1 covers 7 bases. The V gene end was trimmed by 5 bases and the J gene end by 0 bases; junction bases not matched to a gene: 4. CDR1 and CDR2 (germline): SGHTA, FQGNSA. This CDR3 is 15 amino acids long. The full variable domain, its missing parts supplied by reference TRBV7-2 and TRBJ2-1, is GAGVSQSPSNKVTEKGKDVELRCDPISGHTALYWYRQSLGQGLEFLIYFQGNSAPDKSGLPSDRFSAERTGGSVSTLTIQRTQQEDSAVYLCASSLRDSSYNEQFFGPGTRLTVL.

The chain combines TRBV14 with TRBJ2-7; 8 bases align to TRBD2. CDR3 size: 16 residues. J was trimmed by 5 bases and V by 3 bases; bases with no gene match: 12. Germline V lookup: CDR1 SGHDN, CDR2 FVKESK. The CDR3 loop reads CASSQAPVLAEHEQYF. In DNA, the CDR3 is TGTGCCAGCAGCCAGGCCCCTGTACTAGCGGAGCACGAGCAGTACTTC.

The CDR3 sequence is CASSVGRLGLPTDTQYF. The CDR3 DNA is TGTGCCAGCAGCGTAGGGAGACTAGGACTGCCCACAGATACGCAGTATTTT. V usage is TRBV9 and J usage is TRBJ2-3; D perhaps matches TRBD2 (6 bases). The length of the CDR3 is 17 residues. The ends were cut back, 0 bases at V and 2 bases at J, with 16 bases in the middle. CDR1 is SGDLS, CDR2 YYNGEE, per germline.

This sequence joins TRBV2 and TRBJ1-1; D call uncertain. CDR3 length: 13 amino acids. Trimming removed 6 bases at V and 1 base at J, with 9 bases between. From germline, CDR1 is SNHLY and CDR2 FYNNEI. CDR3 in DNA: TGTGCCAGCAGACCTACGTGGAACACTGAAGCTTTCTTT. Amino acids: CASRPTWNTEAFF.

This chain's CDR3 is CASSASGRGPTDTQYF. The DNA for the CDR3 is TGTGCCAGCAGCGCATCCGGGCGGGGTCCCACAGATACGCAGTATTTT. This sequence joins TRBV9 and TRBJ2-3; D might be TRBD2 (6 bases). The CDR3 has 16 residues. Germline V gives CDR1 SGDLS, CDR2 YYNGEE. V was cut by 3 bases and J by 2 bases, with 16 bases left in between.

The genes are TRBV28 and TRBJ2-7, with 7 bases fitting TRBD1. In germline, CDR1 is MDHEN, CDR2 SYDVKM. This CDR3 contains 17 residues. The trim removed 1 base at V and 2 bases at J, leaving 11 bases unmatched. The CDR3 is CASSLYLTRGQTYEQYF. In DNA, the CDR3 is TGTGCCAGCAGTTTATATCTCACCCGGGGACAGACCTACGAGCAGTACTTC.

The CDR3 DNA sequence: TGTGCCAGCGGACTTGGACGGCTGAACACTGAAGCTTTCTTT. This gives the protein CASGLGRLNTEAFF. This sequence joins TRBV13 and TRBJ1-1; D unresolved. Trimming stripped 8 bases from V and 0 bases from J, with 13 bases between. The CDR3 contains 14 residues. In germline, CDR1 is PRHDT, CDR2 FYEKMQ (reference sequence).

The rearrangement joins TRBV28 to TRBJ1-5, with 7 positions matching TRBD1. The CDR3 sequence is 13 residues long. Germline V gene sequence: CDR1 MDHEN, CDR2 SYDVKM. The ends lost 7 bases at V and 6 bases at J; junction bases unmatched: 6. CDR3 nucleotide sequence: TGTGCCAGCATGAGGCAGGGGGGTCAGCCCCAGCATTTT. It yields the protein CASMRQGGQPQHF.

The CDR3 DNA sequence: TGTGCCAGCAGTGAGAGGACAGGGCTGTCCGGGCAGTACTTC. This codes for CASSERTGLSGQYF. V usage is TRBV25-1 and J usage is TRBJ2-7, with TRBD1 matching 8 bases. V lost 3 bases, J lost 9 bases, and 10 bases stayed unmatched. The V gene's germline CDR1 is MGHDK and CDR2 SYGVNS. This CDR3 comprises 14 residues.

V usage is TRBV2 and J usage is TRBJ2-3; TRBD1 aligns across 9 bases. Germline CDR1 is SNHLY and CDR2 is FYNNEI. The CDR3 spans 16 residues. Trimming at V came to 3 bases and at J to 3 bases, leaving 7 bases not matched to a gene. The CDR3 is CASSDGTGMDTDTQYF. Written as DNA, the CDR3 is TGTGCCAGCAGTGACGGGACAGGGATGGATACAGATACGCAGTATTTT.

This chain connects TRBV30 to TRBJ2-2; D possibly corresponds to TRBD2 (5 bases). Trimming removed 4 bases from V and 7 bases from J, with 19 bases in between. This CDR3 has 15 residues. In germline, CDR1 is GTSNPN, CDR2 SVGIG (reference sequence). The chain's CDR3 is CAWTPTGESGGELFF. The CDR3 DNA sequence: TGTGCCTGGACCCCCACCGGGGAATCAGGCGGGGAGCTGTTTTTT. Full variable domain (rest looked up from reference TRBV30 and TRBJ2-2): SQTIHQWPATLVQPVGSPLSLECTVEGTSNPNLYWYRQAAGRGLQLLFYSVGIGQISSEVPQNLSASRPQDRQFILSSKKLLLSDSGFYLCAWTPTGESGGELFFGEGSRLTVL.